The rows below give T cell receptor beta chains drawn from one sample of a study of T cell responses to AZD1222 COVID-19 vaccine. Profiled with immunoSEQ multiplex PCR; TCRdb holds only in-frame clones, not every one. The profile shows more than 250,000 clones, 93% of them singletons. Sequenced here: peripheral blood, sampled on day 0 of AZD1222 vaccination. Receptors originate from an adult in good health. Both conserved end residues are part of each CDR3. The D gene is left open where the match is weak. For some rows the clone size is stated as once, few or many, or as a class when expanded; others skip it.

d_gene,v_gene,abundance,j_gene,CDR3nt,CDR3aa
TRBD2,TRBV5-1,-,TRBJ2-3,TGCGCCAGCAGCGCCGGGACTAGCGGGGGGGCGATAGATACGCAGTATTTT,CASSAGTSGGAIDTQYF
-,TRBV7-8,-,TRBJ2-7,TGTGCCAGCAGCCGGACCAGGGTTCCCTACGAGCAGTACTTC,CASSRTRVPYEQYF
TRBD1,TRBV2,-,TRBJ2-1,TGTGCCAGCAGTCCCTCGAGGGACAGAAACAATGAGCAGTTCTTC,CASSPSRDRNNEQFF
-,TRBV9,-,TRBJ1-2,TGTGCCAGCAGCCACGATGGGTTTTTCGAGGGCTACACCTTC,CASSHDGFFEGYTF
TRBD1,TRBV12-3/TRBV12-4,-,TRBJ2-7,TGTGCCAGCAGGGGGACAGGGGAAGAGCAGTACTTC,CASRGTGEEQYF
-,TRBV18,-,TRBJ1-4,TGTGCCAGCTCACCCTTGACTCAGCGTGAAAAACTGTTTTTT,CASSPLTQREKLFF
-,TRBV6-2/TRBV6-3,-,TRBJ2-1,TGTGCCAGCAGTCGTCCCTCCTACAATGAGCAGTTCTTC,CASSRPSYNEQFF
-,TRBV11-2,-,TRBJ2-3,TGTGCCAGCAGCTTAGGTGGGCCTCGGGGGGATACGCAGTATTTT,CASSLGGPRGDTQYF
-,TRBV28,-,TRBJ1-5,TGTGCCAGCAGTTCCAACTCGGACAGTTCCTACAATCAGCCCCAGCATTTT,CASSSNSDSSYNQPQHF
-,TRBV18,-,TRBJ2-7,TGTGCCAGCTCACCCCAGGGCGGACAGTACGAGCAGTACTTC,CASSPQGGQYEQYF
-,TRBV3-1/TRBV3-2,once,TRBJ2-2,TGTGCCAGCAGCCAAGTTGACGGGGAGCTGTTTTTT,CASSQVDGELFF
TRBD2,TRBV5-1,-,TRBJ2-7,TGCGCCAGCAGCTTTTCGGGAGGCGAGCAGTACTTC,CASSFSGGEQYF
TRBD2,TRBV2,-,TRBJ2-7,TGTGCCAGCCGAGAACTAGCGGAAGCCTACGAGCAGTACTTC,CASRELAEAYEQYF
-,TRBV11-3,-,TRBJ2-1,TGTGCCAGCAGCTTAGGCGGGACTCAATCAAGGGAGCAGTTCTTC,CASSLGGTQSREQFF
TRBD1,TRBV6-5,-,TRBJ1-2,TGTGCCAGCAGCTCGGGACAGGGCTACTATGGCTACACCTTC,CASSSGQGYYGYTF
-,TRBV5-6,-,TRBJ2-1,TGTGCCAGCAGCCGCCTAGCACTGGGGGGGGCAGCGAATGAGCAGTTCTTC,CASSRLALGGAANEQFF
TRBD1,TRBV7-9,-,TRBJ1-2,TGTGCCAGCAGACTACAGGGGGCATCTGGCTACACCTTC,CASRLQGASGYTF
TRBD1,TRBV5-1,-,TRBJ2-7,TGCGCCAGCAGCTTGGGGGGACAGGGGTACGAGCAGTACTTC,CASSLGGQGYEQYF
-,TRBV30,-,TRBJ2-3,TGTGCCTGTGGGAGCAGGGCGGGCACAGATACGCAGTATTTT,CACGSRAGTDTQYF
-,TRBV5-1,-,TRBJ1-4,TGCGCCAGCAGCATCGGACAGAGTAATGAAAAACTGTTTTTT,CASSIGQSNEKLFF
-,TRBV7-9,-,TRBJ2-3,TGTGCCAGCAGCCTGGCTGGCGAAGATACGCAGTATTTT,CASSLAGEDTQYF
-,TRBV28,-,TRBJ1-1,TGTGCCAGCAAACTGGACACTGAAGCTTTCTTT,CASKLDTEAFF
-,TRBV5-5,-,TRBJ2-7,TGTGCCAGCAGCCCTTCCTACGAGCAGTACTTC,CASSPSYEQYF
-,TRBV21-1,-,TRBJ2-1,TGTGCCAGCCCGGGACTAGCGGGTCCCCCAGGCGGCAATGAGCAGTTCTTC,CASPGLAGPPGGNEQFF
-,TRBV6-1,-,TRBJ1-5,TGTGCCAGCAGTGACCCGGGGGCTAGCAATCAGCCCCAGCATTTT,CASSDPGASNQPQHF
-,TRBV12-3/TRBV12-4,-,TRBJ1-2,TGTGCCAGCAGTTTATCCCGGATTCTAGGCTACACCTTC,CASSLSRILGYTF
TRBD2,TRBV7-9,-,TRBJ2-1,TGTGCCAGCAGCTTTGGGGCTAGCGGCAGCTCCTACAATGAGCAGTTCTTC,CASSFGASGSSYNEQFF